This TCR beta chain was sequenced during a study of blood T cell repertoires in COVID-19. The table came from immunoSEQ multiplex PCR; TCRdb's copy has only in-frame clones and leaves some out. The data show 300,000 or so clones, with roughly 91% seen just once and roughly 2.9% held by the top ten. The germline V gene encodes CDR1 LNHNV and CDR2 YYDKDF (reference sequence). The CDR3 consists of 15 residues. V was pared by 0 bases and J by 2 bases, with 10 bases between. The sequence was obtained from a woman in her fifties or sixties who had been exposed to COVID-19. V gene TRBV15 combines with J gene TRBJ2-5, with a tentative D call TRBD1 (6 bases). Sequenced input: PBMCs or T cells enriched from blood (not recorded which). For the CDR3, the DNA is TGTGCCACCAGCAGAGATGGCGGACAGCAAGAGACCCAGTACTTC. Translating it yields CATSRDGGQQETQYF.